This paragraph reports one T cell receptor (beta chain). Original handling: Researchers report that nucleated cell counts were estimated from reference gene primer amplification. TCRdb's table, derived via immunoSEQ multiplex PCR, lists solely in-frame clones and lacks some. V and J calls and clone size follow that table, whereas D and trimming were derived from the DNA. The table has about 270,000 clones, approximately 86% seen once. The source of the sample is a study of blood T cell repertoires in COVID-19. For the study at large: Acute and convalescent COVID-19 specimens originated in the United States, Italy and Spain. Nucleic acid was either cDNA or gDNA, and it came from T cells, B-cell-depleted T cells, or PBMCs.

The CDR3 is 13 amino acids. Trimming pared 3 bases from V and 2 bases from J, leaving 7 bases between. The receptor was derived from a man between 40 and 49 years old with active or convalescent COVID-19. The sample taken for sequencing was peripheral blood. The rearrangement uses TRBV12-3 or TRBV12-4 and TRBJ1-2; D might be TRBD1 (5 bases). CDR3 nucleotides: TGTGCCAGCAGTTTGAAGGGGAACTATGGCTACACCTTC. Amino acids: CASSLKGNYGYTF.